This TCR beta chain was profiled in a study of T cell responses to AZD1222 COVID-19 vaccine. Study-level results: Repertoire samples came only from after the peak T cell response.

Data came from immunoSEQ multiplex PCR; TCRdb stores just in-frame clones and leaves some out. The table shows some 150,000 clones, with 90% to 95% occurring only once. With regard to this clone: What it binds is unknown.

The length of the CDR3 is 14 residues. Germline loops: CDR1 SGDLS, CDR2 YYNGEE. With V trimmed by 3 bases and J by 3 bases, 5 bases remained unmatched. The sample was peripheral blood, taken on day 0 of MenACWY control vaccination. J is TRBJ1-2 and V is TRBV9; 7 bases fit TRBD1. This TCR came from an adult in good health. The CDR3: CASSARQGDYGYTF. The CDR3 DNA is TGTGCCAGCAGCGCTCGACAGGGTGACTATGGCTACACCTTC. Variable domain in full (rest from reference TRBV9 and TRBJ1-2): DSGVTQTPKHLITATGQRVTLRCSPRSGDLSVYWYQQSLDQGLQFLIQYYNGEERAKGNILERFSAQQFPDLHSELNLSSLELGDSALYFCASSARQGDYGYTFGSGTRLTVV.